These T cell receptor beta chains were read from a single sample in a study of cytomegalovirus exposure and HLA in healthy donors. TCRdb's table, derived via immunoSEQ multiplex PCR, lists solely in-frame clones and lacks some. Among over 45,000 clones listed, 80% to 95% were seen once. Sequenced: PBMCs. The receptor set was obtained from a young woman in good health and CMV-seronegative. Each CDR3 is given with its conserved first and last residue. D genes are given only for firm matches. Some rows have no size entry. The others give once, few or many, or a class for an expanded clone.

d_call	clone_size	j_call	v_call	cdr3_nt	cdr3_aa
TRBD2	.	TRBJ2-1	TRBV7-9	TGTGCCAGCAGCGTCCCCGGACTAGCGGGAAGGGATGAGCAGTTCTTC	CASSVPGLAGRDEQFF
.	.	TRBJ2-3	TRBV10-2	TGCGCCAGCAGTCCCCTGTCGCGGAATACGCAGTATTTT	CASSPLSRNTQYF
.	.	TRBJ1-5	TRBV21-1	TGTGCCAGCAGCAAAGAGGCCGGGGAACAGGGAAAATCTGTTCTGGGCAATCAGCCCCAGCATTTT	CASSKEAGEQGKSVLGNQPQHF
.	.	TRBJ1-1	TRBV5-4	TGTGCCAGCAGCTTGGCCTCGGCGATAGCAAACACTGAAGCTTTCTTT	CASSLASAIANTEAFF
.	.	TRBJ1-1	TRBV27	TGTGCCAGCAGCGAGTCGGTGATGAACACTGAAGCTTTCTTT	CASSESVMNTEAFF
TRBD1	.	TRBJ1-1	TRBV7-9	TGTGCCAGCAGCTACCTAGGTACAGGGGGTGACACTGAAGCTTTCTTT	CASSYLGTGGDTEAFF
.	once	TRBJ1-1	TRBV19	TGTGCCAGTAGTGCCATCGGACGGGGGAGCACTGAAGCTTTCTTT	CASSAIGRGSTEAFF
TRBD1	once	TRBJ1-2	TRBV2	TGTGCCAGCAGTTCGACAGGGTTCGATGGCTACACCTTC	CASSSTGFDGYTF
TRBD1	.	TRBJ1-2	TRBV11-1	TGTGCCAGCAGCTTAGCCCGGGGACAGCTCAACTATGGCTACACCTTC	CASSLARGQLNYGYTF
TRBD2	.	TRBJ2-1	TRBV7-3	TGTGCCAGCAGCCGTGGGCTAGCGGGGGGCGGCGAGCAGTTCTTC	CASSRGLAGGGEQFF
TRBD2	.	TRBJ2-7	TRBV27	TGTGCCAGCAGTATATTACTAGCGGGGGGGTGGGAGCAGTACTTC	CASSILLAGGWEQYF
.	.	TRBJ1-1	TRBV27	TGTGCCAGCAAAGACAGGAGGAACACTGAAGCTTTCTTT	CASKDRRNTEAFF
.	once	TRBJ1-1	TRBV14	TGTGCCAGCAGCCAGGGAGGGTCAGGAGCTGAAGCTTTCTTT	CASSQGGSGAEAFF
TRBD2	once	TRBJ2-2	TRBV5-4	TGTGCCAGCAGCGCCTGGCTAGCGGGAGGGCGCGGGAGGACCGGGGAGCTGTTTTTT	CASSAWLAGGRGRTGELFF
TRBD1	.	TRBJ1-2	TRBV6-5	TGTGCCAGCAGTTACTCAGGGGGCAGAAGTAATGGCTACACCTTC	CASSYSGGRSNGYTF
.	.	TRBJ1-1	TRBV7-9	TGTGCCAGCAGTATAATGAACACTGAAGCTTTCTTT	CASSIMNTEAFF
TRBD1	.	TRBJ1-4	TRBV7-9	TGTGCCAGCAGCTTGAAGACCGGGACAGGGGTAGAAAAACTGTTTTTT	CASSLKTGTGVEKLFF
TRBD1	.	TRBJ1-2	TRBV7-9	TGTGCCAGCAGCCCCGTGGACAGGGGTGGCTACACCTTC	CASSPVDRGGYTF
TRBD2	.	TRBJ2-3	TRBV5-1	TGCGCCAGCAGTCCCCGGGGAGGGGTTACAGATACGCAGTATTTT	CASSPRGGVTDTQYF
.	.	TRBJ1-3	TRBV9	TGTGCCAGCAGCGAAACAGTAAGCTCTGGAAACACCATATATTTT	CASSETVSSGNTIYF
TRBD1	.	TRBJ2-3	TRBV9	TGTGCCAGCAGCGTAGGGGGACAGGGGGCGCATCCAGATACGCAGTATTTT	CASSVGGQGAHPDTQYF
TRBD2	once	TRBJ2-1	TRBV2	TGTGCCAGCAGTAGCTGGACTAGTCCAAATGAGCAGTTCTTC	CASSSWTSPNEQFF
TRBD1	.	TRBJ2-4	TRBV6-1	TGTGCCAGCAACTCAAGGACAGGGAGGAACATTCAGTACTTC	CASNSRTGRNIQYF
.	.	TRBJ1-5	TRBV5-6	TGTGCCAGCAGCTCGCGGCTTGGCAATCAGCCCCAGCATTTT	CASSSRLGNQPQHF
TRBD2	.	TRBJ2-1	TRBV6-1	TGTGCCAGCAGTGAAATCTCTAGCGGGAGTTACAATGAGCAGTTCTTC	CASSEISSGSYNEQFF
.	once	TRBJ2-7	TRBV9	TGTGCCAGCAGCGTAGGATCCTCCGGGAATGGCGGGCCTTACGAGCAGTACTTC	CASSVGSSGNGGPYEQYF
.	.	TRBJ2-1	TRBV4-2	TGTGCCAGCAGCCAAGATTTGGCTAGTAGTACCTACAATGAGCAGTTCTTC	CASSQDLASSTYNEQFF
.	.	TRBJ1-2	TRBV4-2	TGTGCCAGCAGCCAAGACCGCCAGGAGGGTGGCTACACCTTC	CASSQDRQEGGYTF
.	once	TRBJ1-1	TRBV29-1	TGCAGCGTTAAGACAGACTGGAACACTGAAGCTTTCTTT	CSVKTDWNTEAFF
.	.	TRBJ1-1	TRBV5-1	TGCGCCAGCAGCTCCAGCGCGATGAACACTGAAGCTTTCTTT	CASSSSAMNTEAFF
.	.	TRBJ1-4	TRBV7-9	TGTGCCAGCAGCTTTCGATATCAGCGTGGGGAAAAACTGTTTTTT	CASSFRYQRGEKLFF